The 27 T cell receptor beta chains given below trace back to one sample, sequenced in a study of shared clonotypes between healthy human individuals. Profiling relied on immunoSEQ multiplex PCR, and the TCRdb table lists in-frame clones only, not all of them. Of 2 million to 2.5 million clones listed, 90% to 96% are singletons. Sequences were obtained from naive CD4+ T cells sorted from blood. Documented subset: CD45RA+ positively selected. The receptors were sampled from a man between 18 and 35 years old in good health.

The chain is built from TRBV11-2 and TRBJ2-5; D is undetermined. V gave up 5 bases and J gave up 1 base, with 11 bases separating them. Germline V CDR1 and CDR2: SGHAT, FQNNGV. The CDR3 is 14 amino acids. CDR3 in amino acids: CASSPMTPQETQYF. The CDR3 DNA follows: TGTGCCAGCAGCCCGATGACACCCCAAGAGACCCAGTACTTC.

This clone came up once. The chain joins TRBV5-1 to TRBJ1-1; 8 bases are a match to TRBD1. Germline V gene data show CDR1 as SGHRS and CDR2 as YFSETQ. The V gene end was trimmed by 7 bases and the J gene end by 3 bases; junction bases not matched to a gene: 8. The CDR3 loop spans 14 amino acids. The DNA for the CDR3 is TGCGCCAGCTTAGACAGGGGTCGCGACACTGAAGCTTTCTTT. Residues: CASLDRGRDTEAFF.

The sample holds one count of this clone. For the CDR3, the DNA is TGTGCCAGGAGTCCGAGACAGGCGGCACGCAATCAGCCCCAGCATTTT. Its translation: CARSPRQAARNQPQHF. This chain uses TRBV6-4 with TRBJ1-5, with D maybe TRBD1 (6 bases). CDR3 length: 16 amino acids. V lost 9 bases to trimming and J lost 2 bases, with 20 bases between them. Germline-derived CDR1 and CDR2 are MRHNA and SNTAGT.

The chain combines TRBV19 with TRBJ2-7, with D tentatively TRBD1 or TRBD2 (6 bases each). Germline loops: CDR1 LNHDA, CDR2 SQIVND (reference sequence). Trimming pared 6 bases from V and 4 bases from J, leaving 16 bases between. The CDR3 consists of 14 residues. The CDR3 region is CASSKGGTPYEQYF. In nucleotides, the CDR3 is TGTGCCAGTAGCAAAGGGGGGACCCCGTACGAGCAGTACTTC.

The rearrangement uses TRBV5-6 and TRBJ2-3; D might be TRBD1 (5 bases). Trimming removed 2 bases from V and 5 bases from J, with 15 bases in between. This CDR3 spans 15 amino acids. Germline CDR1 and CDR2: SGHDT and YYEEEE. CDR3 sequence (DNA): TGTGCCAGCAGCTTAGGACGGTTCCAGGGAGATACGCAGTATTTT. Amino acids: CASSLGRFQGDTQYF.

This clone was counted between two and nine times. The same CDR3 is also encoded by other DNA sequences in this sample. V is TRBV6-6 and J is TRBJ2-3, with D possibly matching TRBD2 (6 bases). Germline CDR1 and CDR2: MNHNY and SVGAGI (reference sequence). CDR3 length: 13 amino acids. The V end was cut by 6 bases, the J end by 0 bases, with 7 bases between. The CDR3 coding sequence is TGTGCCAGCAGGCGGGACAGCACAGATACGCAGTATTTT. Its protein product is CASRRDSTDTQYF.

The chain is built from TRBV27 and TRBJ2-7; the match to TRBD1 covers 11 bases. Trimming removed 4 bases from V and 5 bases from J; junction bases left unmatched: 4. The CDR3 extends over 14 amino acids. Germline assignment: CDR1 MNHEY and CDR2 SMNVEV (reference sequence). The CDR3 region is CASSSRTGGNEQYF. CDR3 DNA: TGTGCCAGCAGTTCCAGGACAGGGGGCAACGAGCAGTACTTC.

J is TRBJ2-7 and V is TRBV10-3; D gene unclear. Per the germline V gene, CDR1 is ENHRY and CDR2 is SYGVKD. This CDR3 comprises 12 residues. V shed 4 bases and J shed 7 bases, with 11 bases lying between them. The CDR3 sequence: CAISGILGEQYF. The CDR3 DNA reads TGTGCCATCAGTGGAATTTTGGGTGAGCAGTACTTC.

Turning to this clone: Other nucleotide sequences from this sample produce the same CDR3. The genes are TRBV5-1 and TRBJ2-2, with 9 bases fitting TRBD1. Germline V gene data show CDR1 as SGHRS and CDR2 as YFSETQ. The CDR3 sequence is 15 residues long. J gave up 4 bases and V 4 bases, and 5 bases lay outside the gene matches. The DNA for the CDR3 is TGCGCCAGCAGCCCTGGGACAGGGAGCACCGGGGAGCTGTTTTTT. This encodes CASSPGTGSTGELFF.

The chain couples TRBV6-5 to TRBJ1-2; no definite D call. Trimming stripped 0 bases from V and 2 bases from J, with 13 bases between. CDR3 length equals 16 residues. The germline CDR1 and CDR2 sequences are MNHEY and SVGAGI. The CDR3 coding sequence is TGTGCCAGCAGTTACTCGTCGTACGGGTCCAACTATGGCTACACCTTC. It translates to CASSYSSYGSNYGYTF.

The genes are TRBV28 and TRBJ2-3; 9 bases agree with TRBD1. The ends lost 6 bases at V and 4 bases at J; junction bases unmatched: 11. From germline, CDR1 is MDHEN and CDR2 SYDVKM. The CDR3 covers 16 residues. The CDR3 loop reads CASRSPGQGGSDTQYF. The CDR3 bases are TGTGCCAGCAGATCTCCGGGACAGGGAGGGTCAGATACGCAGTATTTT.

V and J are TRBV5-4 and TRBJ2-5, with D perhaps matching TRBD2 (6 bases). Trimming shortened V by 4 bases and J by 4 bases, and 14 bases separated the two germline ends. This CDR3 spans 14 amino acids. The germline V gene encodes CDR1 SGHNT and CDR2 YYREEE (reference sequence). The CDR3: CASSPEGSRETQYF. Here the CDR3 DNA reads TGTGCCAGCAGCCCGGAGGGGAGTAGAGAGACCCAGTACTTC.

This chain joins TRBV19 and TRBJ2-1, with 11 bases that match TRBD2. The germline gives CDR1 LNHDA, CDR2 SQIVND (reference sequence). V lost 9 bases, J lost 7 bases, and 11 bases stayed unmatched. The length of the CDR3 is 15 residues. CDR3 in DNA: TGTGCCAGCCAGACCACTAGCGGGAGTAGGAATGAGCAGTTCTTC. It yields the protein CASQTTSGSRNEQFF.

The chain employs TRBV18 and TRBJ2-2; 8 bases line up with TRBD1. After removal of 3 bases from V and 6 bases from J, the junction contained 3 bases not matched to a gene. The CDR3 loop spans 14 amino acids. The germline V gene has CDR1 KGHSH and CDR2 LQKENI. CDR3 region: CASSPSDRAGELFF. CDR3 nucleotide sequence: TGTGCCAGCTCACCCTCGGACAGGGCCGGGGAGCTGTTTTTT.

This chain links TRBV10-3 with TRBJ1-1, with a possible D match to TRBD1 (6 bases). Deletions cut 3 bases from V and 1 base from J, with 9 bases between. The CDR3 extends over 14 amino acids. Per the germline V gene, CDR1 is ENHRY and CDR2 is SYGVKD. The CDR3 loop is CAISDRDTNTEAFF. In DNA form, the CDR3 reads TGTGCCATCAGTGATAGGGACACGAACACTGAAGCTTTCTTT.

The V call is TRBV5-6, the J call TRBJ2-2; possibly TRBD1 for D (5 bases). The CDR3 is 17 amino acids. V gave up 2 bases and J gave up 2 bases, with 16 bases separating them. Germline V gene data show CDR1 as SGHDT and CDR2 as YYEEEE. CDR3 nucleotides: TGTGCCAGCAGCTTAATTAGGGGCAGCCCAAACACCGGGGAGCTGTTTTTT. The encoded protein is CASSLIRGSPNTGELFF.

To note about this clone: The identical CDR3 is also encoded by other nucleotide sequences in the sample. CDR3 in DNA: TGTGCCAGCTGGACCCGAAAGGATTATGGCTACACCTTC. It is translated as CASWTRKDYGYTF. The rearrangement joins TRBV28 to TRBJ1-2; D is unclear. V lost 8 bases and J lost 5, with 15 bases in between. Germline assignment: CDR1 MDHEN and CDR2 SYDVKM. The CDR3 spans 13 residues.

The rearrangement joins TRBV19 to TRBJ2-3; D perhaps matches TRBD1 (6 bases). This CDR3 has 15 residues. Germline CDR1 and CDR2: LNHDA and SQIVND (reference sequence). The V end lost 5 bases, the J end lost 3 bases, and 15 bases lay between the germline ends. The CDR3 here is CASSLNRAGTDTQYF. The CDR3 DNA sequence: TGTGCCAGTAGTCTTAACAGGGCTGGGACAGATACGCAGTATTTT.

The J gene is TRBJ1-5, the V gene TRBV6-1; tentatively, D is TRBD1 (5 bases). This CDR3 region has 16 residues. Trimming removed 0 bases from V and 4 bases from J, with 13 bases in between. Germline values: CDR1 MNHNS, CDR2 SASEGT. In DNA, the CDR3 is TGTGCCAGCAGTGAAGCGCTAGGGGCCGTTAATCAGCCCCAGCATTTT. This gives the protein CASSEALGAVNQPQHF.

A remark on this clone: Other nucleotide sequences from this sample produce the same CDR3. V is TRBV18 and J is TRBJ2-7; D remains ambiguous. Germline lookup yields CDR1 KGHSH and CDR2 LQKENI. The CDR3 has 13 residues. V was cut by 3 bases and J by 1 base, with 7 bases left in between. The CDR3 DNA reads as TGTGCCAGCTCACCTGGGGTATCCTACGAGCAGTACTTC. Its protein product is CASSPGVSYEQYF.

The chain links TRBV10-3 to TRBJ1-1; TRBD1 might be the D (6 bases). The germline V gene has CDR1 ENHRY and CDR2 SYGVKD. With 11 bases removed from V and 0 bases from J, the gap between germline ends came to 28 bases. The CDR3 has 18 residues. CDR3: CAPSRGRKLGGMNTEAFF. The CDR3 DNA reads as TGTGCCCCAAGCCGGGGAAGGAAGTTAGGGGGAATGAACACTGAAGCTTTCTTT.

The rearrangement links TRBV18 to TRBJ2-1; TRBD2 is a possible D gene (6 bases). In germline, CDR1 is KGHSH, CDR2 LQKENI. Trimming took off 3 bases at V and 8 bases at J, with 17 bases between the two ends. CDR3 length equals 15 residues. CDR3 residues: CASSPGDWIGDEQFF. As DNA, the CDR3 is TGTGCCAGCTCACCGGGGGACTGGATTGGGGATGAGCAGTTCTTC.

The sample holds one count of this clone. This chain joins TRBV6-1 and TRBJ2-1, with D tentatively TRBD1 (5 bases). The germline V and J ends were trimmed by 5 bases and 5 bases, with 16 bases remaining between them. CDR1 is MNHNS and CDR2 is SASEGT in the germline V gene. The CDR3 is 15 residues long. CDR3 sequence reads: CASSRAFQGDNEQFF. The CDR3, as DNA: TGTGCCAGCAGTCGGGCCTTTCAGGGTGACAATGAGCAGTTCTTC.

This clone has just a few counts. The gene calls are TRBV10-3 and TRBJ1-5; 7 nucleotides line up with TRBD1. V shed 7 bases and J 3 bases; nucleotides not matched to a gene: 3. Germline CDR1 and CDR2: ENHRY and SYGVKD. CDR3 size: 13 residues. CDR3 nucleotide sequence: TGTGCCATCACCGACAGGGCCAATCAGCCCCAGCATTTT. This encodes CAITDRANQPQHF.

The rearrangement links TRBV6-4 to TRBJ1-1; D remains unclear. Germline V gene data show CDR1 as MRHNA and CDR2 as SNTAGT. Trimming cost V 1 base and J 3 bases, with 15 bases left between them. CDR3 length equals 16 residues. CDR3 nucleotide sequence: TGTGCCAGCAGTGACTTGGGGAGGGAAGCGGACACTGAAGCTTTCTTT. It codes for CASSDLGREADTEAFF.

This clone was detected once. This chain links TRBV28 with TRBJ1-4; D unclear. The CDR3 runs 15 residues. V was pared by 2 bases and J by 5 bases, with 12 bases between. Germline V gene lookup returns CDR1 MDHEN and CDR2 SYDVKM. This chain's CDR3 is CASSLPGLENEKLFF. The CDR3 DNA reads as TGTGCCAGCAGTTTACCGGGGTTAGAGAATGAAAAACTGTTTTTT.

V usage is TRBV18 and J usage is TRBJ2-7, with D perhaps matching TRBD1 (6 bases). Germline values: CDR1 KGHSH, CDR2 LQKENI. The CDR3 sequence is 12 residues long. Trimming left V 2 bases short and J 6 bases short, with 8 bases between. CDR3 region: CASSPDRREQYF. The DNA for the CDR3 is TGTGCCAGCTCACCAGACAGGCGCGAGCAGTACTTC.